The rows below give T cell receptor beta chains drawn from one sample of a study of blood T cell repertoires in COVID-19. TCRdb's table, derived via immunoSEQ multiplex PCR, lists solely in-frame clones and lacks some. Among 400,000 to 550,000 clones listed, roughly 87% were seen once. Input material: PBMCs or T cells enriched from blood (not recorded which). All receptors come from a woman aged 18-29 years with acute COVID-19. Both conserved end residues are part of each CDR3. A D gene is named only where the DNA matches it firmly.

V gene	D gene	CDR3 protein
TRBV4-3	TRBD2	CASAFLGTSGRKADTQYF
TRBV15	NA	CATSRDLTAVQETQYF
TRBV5-4	TRBD2	CASSRTSEITGELFF
TRBV6-5	NA	CASRRGNTNYGYTF
TRBV28	TRBD2	CASSLINQRGLESGELFF
TRBV12-3/TRBV12-4	NA	CASSFEEPQHF
TRBV27	TRBD1	CASSLRDRNNEQFF
TRBV19	TRBD1	CASSIALRDRGANEQFF
TRBV28	NA	CASSYPSSNEQFF
TRBV15	NA	CATSRASTGELFF
TRBV5-6	TRBD1	CASSLGQGKWAEAFF
TRBV10-3	NA	CATRDTTYEQYF
TRBV19	NA	CASSFDRNSYNSPLHF
TRBV19	NA	CASRLSGGRDQETQYF
TRBV28	NA	CASSPPWTNYEKLFF
TRBV3-1/TRBV3-2	NA	CASSGAYSNQPQHF
TRBV27	TRBD2	CASRRLAGPSTDTQYF
TRBV3-1/TRBV3-2	TRBD1	CASSQGGTGDEQYF
TRBV10-3	NA	CASGSLKPGYEQYF
TRBV6-6	NA	CASSSTGGSTGELFF
TRBV25-1	NA	CASTGGRHANTGELFF
TRBV27	TRBD2	CASSTHPSSGSYNEQFF
TRBV15	TRBD1	CATSRGDRGNGQYF
TRBV3-1/TRBV3-2	NA	CASSQDTTGLIRGFGNTIYF
TRBV25-1	NA	CASTGSGNTEAFF
TRBV10-3	TRBD2	CAISRLAGGVGPTDTQYF
TRBV27	TRBD1	CATYSTGRRNSPLHF
TRBV10-1	NA	CASRASGGVGEAFF
TRBV6-5	NA	CASSYYGQSNTEAFF
TRBV7-3	NA	CASSLTGRDRGTDTQYF
TRBV6-5	TRBD1	CASSIRTGEPTEAFF
TRBV20-1	NA	CSQYRETEAFF
TRBV11-2	NA	CASSSATGEETQYF
TRBV18	TRBD1	CASSRGQGKGDEQFF
TRBV28	TRBD2	CASSLFAGGPLNEQFF
TRBV3-1/TRBV3-2	TRBD1	CASSPKGQGGNSPLHF
TRBV9	NA	CASSVEQVPVYNEQFF
TRBV11-2	NA	CASSLALGADYGYTF
TRBV2	TRBD1	CASSEVTGYGYTF
TRBV10-3	NA	CAISDGNQPQHF
TRBV23-1	NA	CAGWTSWGEQYF
TRBV25-1	TRBD2	CASRGEGMYEQYF
TRBV4-2	NA	CASSQDPAGGNEKLFF
TRBV9	NA	CASSVRWEDSPLHF
TRBV10-3	TRBD1	CAIRGGEGDIQYF
TRBV9	TRBD1	CASSAGDRVYEQYF
TRBV12-3/TRBV12-4	NA	CASSLLRGRGYTF
TRBV7-8	TRBD1	CASSPFRDRGTGNTIYF
TRBV6-5	TRBD2	CASSYWGGGYEQYF
TRBV7-2	NA	CASSLSGARGYTF
TRBV28	NA	CASSLSRDGTDTQYF
TRBV6-2/TRBV6-3	NA	CASSSRGPSRTDTQYF
TRBV19	TRBD1	CASSRGQGTRDYGYTF
TRBV28	NA	CASSNQVVEAFF
TRBV24-1	NA	CATSDSDFYGYTF
TRBV11-2	TRBD1	CASSYGTVDGYTF
TRBV7-2	TRBD2	CASSLSGTSGQETQYF
TRBV29-1	TRBD2	CSVELTSGTYNEQFF
TRBV3-1/TRBV3-2	NA	CASSLVAGGNTGELFF
TRBV13	TRBD1	CASSSDRRYGYTF